This T cell receptor beta chain was sequenced for a study of shared clonotypes between healthy human individuals. Across the study: A donor's plate count was three for CD4 naive and three for CD4 memory; CD8 naive had two and CD8 memory one.

CDR1 PRHDT and CDR2 FYEKMQ come from the germline V gene (reference sequence). The CDR3 is 13 residues long. V dropped 5 bases and J dropped 5 bases, with 12 bases sitting between them. Assay used: immunoSEQ multiplex PCR; TCRdb lists only in-frame clones, some missing. The sample yields approximately 2.3 million clones, over 85% seen once. This TCR was sampled from a young man in good health. Some clones in this sample may be carry-over from other donors' samples. The sample comprised naive CD4+ T cells from PBMCs. The subset denotes: CD45RA+ positively selected. The gene calls are TRBV13 and TRBJ1-1; no reliable D call. CDR3 sequence reads: CASSPTSGTEAFF. The DNA of the CDR3 is TGTGCCAGCAGCCCCACTTCAGGAACTGAAGCTTTCTTT.